The 32 T cell receptor beta chains reported below all come from one sample, sequenced in a study of blood T cells in healthy people across ages. A sample-barcoded 5' primer and a J-beta primer mix were used in a second PCR of roughly 7 to 12 cycles. In TCRdb, the 5' RACE reads were re-called with MiXCR into one record per CDR3 protein. This sample has some 1.4 million distinct CDR3 sequences, with 42% found just once. The sample comprised blood. Every receptor here comes from a woman between 18 and 29 years old in good health.

V and J are TRBV30 and TRBJ2-7; D might be TRBD2 (5 bases). CDR1 is GTSNPN, CDR2 SVGIG, per germline (reference sequence). The CDR3 runs 15 residues. V shed 0 bases and J shed 6 bases, with 18 bases lying between them. The CDR3 DNA is TGTGCCTGGAGTGTTGGTTCTAGCAGGTTAAGCGAGCAGTACTTC. It encodes CAWSVGSSRLSEQYF. The variable domain in full, completed from reference TRBV30 and TRBJ2-7, reads SQTIHQWPATLVQPVGSPLSLECTVEGTSNPNLYWYRQAAGRGLQLLFYSVGIGQISSEVPQNLSASRPQDRQFILSSKKLLLSDSGFYLCAWSVGSSRLSEQYFGPGTRLTVT.

The J gene is TRBJ1-6, the V gene TRBV6-6, with D unclear. This CDR3 comprises 16 residues. Trimming removed 6 bases from V and 5 bases from J, with 17 bases in between. Looked up from germline, CDR1 is MNHNY and CDR2 is SVGAGI (reference sequence). CDR3 nucleotides: TGTGCCAGCAGATCCGGGCTTCAAGAGGATAATTCACCCCTCCACTTT. Protein: CASRSGLQEDNSPLHF.

The chain couples TRBV29-1 to TRBJ2-5; 8 bases are shared with TRBD1. Germline CDR1 is SQVTM and CDR2 is ANQGSEA. J gave up 11 bases and V 3 bases, and 8 bases lay outside the gene matches. This CDR3 is 12 amino acids long. The CDR3 sequence: CSVDRGRSEQYF. The CDR3 DNA follows: TGCAGCGTTGACAGGGGGCGGAGTGAGCAGTACTTC.

The J gene is TRBJ1-1, the V gene TRBV20-1; 7 nucleotides agree with TRBD1. Germline loops: CDR1 DFQATT, CDR2 SNEGSKA (reference sequence). This CDR3 region has 13 residues. The V and J ends lost 3 bases and 1 base, in that order; junction bases with no gene match: 2. In DNA, the CDR3 is TGCAGTGCTAGGGGACAGAAGAACACTGAAGCTTTCTTT. This encodes CSARGQKNTEAFF.

The genes are TRBV29-1 and TRBJ2-7; TRBD1 matches at 7 bases. CDR3 size: 13 residues. CDR1 SQVTM and CDR2 ANQGSEA come from the germline V gene. The V and J ends lost 7 bases and 3 bases, in that order; junction bases with no gene match: 9. The CDR3 DNA sequence: TGCAGCGGTGGGGTGACAGGGCTCTACGAGCAGTACTTC. Its translation is CSGGVTGLYEQYF.

This clonotype was observed a handful of times. The V gene is TRBV7-2, the J gene TRBJ2-5, with 8 bases that match TRBD2. The CDR3 spans 14 residues. The V gene end was trimmed by 4 bases and the J gene end by 5 bases; junction bases not matched to a gene: 6. Germline V gene sequence: CDR1 SGHTA, CDR2 FQGNSA. CDR3 residues: CASSSGLVWETQYF. The DNA for the CDR3 is TGTGCCAGCAGCTCGGGACTAGTCTGGGAGACCCAGTACTTC. The entire variable domain, with the rest obtained from reference TRBV7-2 and TRBJ2-5, is as follows: GAGVSQSPSNKVTEKGKDVELRCDPISGHTALYWYRQSLGQGLEFLIYFQGNSAPDKSGLPSDRFSAERTGGSVSTLTIQRTQQEDSAVYLCASSSGLVWETQYFGPGTRLLVL.

This clonotype showed up just a few times. V is TRBV10-3 and J is TRBJ2-7; maybe TRBD1 (6 bases). The CDR3 extends over 13 amino acids. In germline, CDR1 is ENHRY, CDR2 SYGVKD. The ends were cut back, 4 bases at V and 5 bases at J, with 12 bases in the middle. The CDR3 loop reads CAISAGDKNEQYF. Written as DNA, the CDR3 is TGTGCCATCAGTGCAGGGGATAAGAACGAGCAGTACTTC.

This chain connects TRBV7-8 to TRBJ2-1; D is ambiguous. Germline CDR1 is SGHVS and CDR2 is FQNEAQ. Trimming shortened V by 8 bases and J by 7 bases, and 15 bases separated the two germline ends. CDR3 length equals 13 residues. CDR3 in amino acids: CASSPRAINEQFF. Written as DNA, the CDR3 is TGTGCCAGCTCTCCTCGGGCAATAAATGAGCAGTTCTTC.

The genes are TRBV11-2 and TRBJ2-1; the match to TRBD2 covers 7 bases. The germline V gene encodes CDR1 SGHAT and CDR2 FQNNGV. This CDR3 is 16 amino acids long. V was clipped by 5 bases and J by 4 bases; unmatched bases: 11. CDR3 in DNA: TGTGCCAGCAGCCGCAGGAGGGACTACTCTTACAATGAGCAGTTCTTC. Translated, it gives CASSRRRDYSYNEQFF. Full variable domain (outside the CDR3, taken from reference TRBV11-2 and TRBJ2-1): EAGVAQSPRYKIIEKRQSVAFWCNPISGHATLYWYQQILGQGPKLLIQFQNNGVVDDSQLPKDRFSAERLKGVDSTLKIQPAKLEDSAVYLCASSRRRDYSYNEQFFGPGTRLTVL.

The V gene is TRBV28, the J gene TRBJ2-6, with 9 bases aligning to TRBD1. The germline CDR1 and CDR2 sequences are MDHEN and SYDVKM. Losses at the gene ends were 6 bases for V and 0 bases for J; bases not matched to a gene: 12. CDR3 length: 19 amino acids. Here the CDR3 DNA reads TGTGCCAGCAGAAATGGACCGGGACAGGGCTCCTCTGGGGCCAACGTCCTGACTTTC. Translating it yields CASRNGPGQGSSGANVLTF.

The V and J genes are TRBV6-6 and TRBJ2-3; TRBD2 matches 11 bases. V was clipped by 2 bases and J by 6 bases; unmatched bases: 10. Looked up from germline, CDR1 is MNHNY and CDR2 is SVGAGI (reference sequence). The CDR3 has 17 residues. The CDR3, as DNA: TGTGCCAGCAGTTACGGTGGGACTAGCGGTACCTATGATACGCAGTATTTT. Residues: CASSYGGTSGTYDTQYF.

DNA for the CDR3: TGTGCCAGCAGCGCTGGGACAACCAGCAATCAGCCCCAGCATTTT. Amino acid sequence: CASSAGTTSNQPQHF. V gene TRBV7-9 combines with J gene TRBJ1-5; possibly TRBD1 for D (6 bases). With 5 bases removed from V and 1 base from J, the gap between germline ends came to 12 bases. Germline V gene data show CDR1 as SEHNR and CDR2 as FQNEAQ (reference sequence). The CDR3 runs to 15 residues.

The chain recombines TRBV2 with TRBJ2-3, with TRBD1 matching 7 bases. The CDR3 length is 15 residues. Germline assignment: CDR1 SNHLY and CDR2 FYNNEI. The trim removed 6 bases at V and 2 bases at J, leaving 8 bases unmatched. The CDR3 is CASSAQGSDTDTQYF. CDR3 DNA sequence: TGTGCCAGCAGCGCACAGGGGTCCGACACAGATACGCAGTATTTT.

The table lists this clonotype with many counts. V and J are TRBV6-2 or TRBV6-3 and TRBJ2-7; D unresolved. V was pared by 7 bases and J by 3 bases, with 7 bases between. Germline V gene sequence: CDR1 MNHEY, CDR2 SVGEGT. This CDR3 spans 11 amino acids. The CDR3: CASTSNYEQYF. Here the CDR3 DNA reads TGTGCCAGCACTTCGAACTACGAGCAGTACTTC.

DNA for the CDR3: TGCAGTTTATCCTACTACAATGAGCAGTTCTTC. The encoded protein is CSLSYYNEQFF. The chain links TRBV20-1 to TRBJ2-1; D is undetermined. V was shortened by 8 bases and J by 3 bases, with 8 bases between the two germline ends. The CDR3 is made up of 11 amino acids. CDR1 and CDR2 from the germline V gene are DFQATT and SNEGSKA (reference sequence).

The table lists this clonotype with a few counts. The J gene is TRBJ2-7, the V gene TRBV13; 7 positions agree with TRBD2. The CDR3 loop spans 17 amino acids. Trimming took 5 bases from V and 0 from J; bases not matched to a gene: 13. Germline V gene lookup returns CDR1 PRHDT and CDR2 FYEKMQ (reference sequence). CDR3 sequence: CASSRPDRAGISYEQYF. CDR3 nucleotide sequence: TGTGCCAGCAGCAGACCCGATCGAGCGGGAATCTCCTACGAGCAGTACTTC. The full variable domain, completed using reference TRBV13 and TRBJ2-7, is AAGVIQSPRHLIKEKRETATLKCYPIPRHDTVYWYQQGPGQDPQFLISFYEKMQSDKGSIPDRFSAQQFSDYHSELNMSSLELGDSALYFCASSRPDRAGISYEQYFGPGTRLTVT.

V is TRBV5-1 and J is TRBJ2-3; TRBD1 agrees at 10 bases. Germline V gene data show CDR1 as SGHRS and CDR2 as YFSETQ. The CDR3 sequence is 15 residues long. J gave up 6 bases and V 0 bases, and 4 bases lay outside the gene matches. The DNA for the CDR3 is TGCGCCAGCAGCTTGGAGGGACAGGGGTTCGATACGCAGTATTTT. Translation gives CASSLEGQGFDTQYF.

CDR3 sequence (DNA): TGCGCCAGCAGCCCATACAACACAGATACGCAGTATTTT. It specifies CASSPYNTDTQYF. The V gene is TRBV5-1, the J gene TRBJ2-3; D unresolved. Per the germline V gene, CDR1 is SGHRS and CDR2 is YFSETQ. The CDR3 totals 13 residues. Trimming removed 4 bases from V and 2 bases from J, with 8 bases in between.

The chain links TRBV20-1 to TRBJ2-3, with a weak D call TRBD2 (5 bases). Germline V CDR1 and CDR2: DFQATT, SNEGSKA (reference sequence). The V end lost 3 bases, the J end lost 0 bases, and 19 bases lay between the germline ends. The CDR3 extends over 17 amino acids. The CDR3 sequence: CSASLWESWYSTDTQYF. The CDR3 region has the DNA TGCAGTGCTAGTCTATGGGAGTCGTGGTATAGCACAGATACGCAGTATTTT.

The chain links TRBV5-1 to TRBJ2-3; D is unresolved. The CDR3 has 15 amino acids. In germline, CDR1 is SGHRS, CDR2 YFSETQ. V lost 2 bases, J lost 1 base, and 11 bases lay in between. The chain's CDR3 is CASSFNAAGTDTQYF. CDR3 nucleotides: TGCGCCAGCAGCTTTAATGCGGCGGGCACAGATACGCAGTATTTT.

J is TRBJ2-1 and V is TRBV7-6; no clear D gene. Germline V lookup: CDR1 SGHVS, CDR2 FNYEAQ. The CDR3 spans 14 residues. V shed 1 base and J shed 10 bases, with 14 bases lying between them. CDR3 bases: TGTGCCAGCAGCTTAGGATCGACCCTCGGGGAGCAGTTCTTC. Translating it yields CASSLGSTLGEQFF.

The chain links TRBV14 to TRBJ2-1; possibly TRBD1 for D (5 bases). Per germline, CDR1 SGHDN and CDR2 FVKESK. V dropped 4 bases and J dropped 9 bases, with 16 bases sitting between them. The CDR3 contains 14 residues. CDR3 DNA sequence: TGTGCCAGCAGCCGTGAGCCAGGGTTTAGTGAGCAGTTCTTC. Translated: CASSREPGFSEQFF.

This clonotype has only a few counts. The rearrangement uses TRBV7-9 and TRBJ2-7; 8 bases are a match to TRBD2. The CDR3 runs 15 residues. Germline loops: CDR1 SEHNR, CDR2 FQNEAQ (reference sequence). V lost 1 base, J lost 3 bases, and 5 bases stayed unmatched. CDR3 residues: CASSLELAESYEQYF. In DNA form, the CDR3 reads TGTGCCAGCAGCTTAGAACTAGCGGAGAGCTACGAGCAGTACTTC.

As for this clonotype: The junction departs from the called germline gene at one end, perhaps through a read error. The rearrangement joins TRBV7-7 to TRBJ2-7; no clear D gene. The length of the CDR3 is 13 residues. The V gene's germline CDR1 is SSHAT and CDR2 FNYEAQ (reference sequence). For the CDR3, the DNA is TGTGCTAGCAGCTTAGCATGGGGATACGAGCAGTACTTC. Protein: CASSLAWGYEQYF.

CDR3 DNA: TGCAGTGCTAGAGATCTTCCGGGGGGGGCCACAGATACGCAGTATTTT. As protein: CSARDLPGGATDTQYF. The chain recombines TRBV20-1 with TRBJ2-3; 8 bases line up with TRBD2. The V gene end was trimmed by 0 bases and the J gene end by 2 bases; junction bases not matched to a gene: 7. The CDR3 is 16 residues long. Looked up from germline, CDR1 is DFQATT and CDR2 is SNEGSKA (reference sequence).

In its sample, this clonotype was seen a few times. The chain uses TRBV28 and TRBJ1-1; possibly TRBD1 for D (5 bases). CDR1 is MDHEN and CDR2 is SYDVKM in the germline V gene. V lost 7 bases, J lost 4 bases, and 16 bases lay in between. The CDR3 consists of 14 residues. The CDR3 DNA sequence: TGTGCCAGCACCCTAACTGGGGCTCCCACTGAAGCTTTCTTT. It specifies CASTLTGAPTEAFF.

The rearrangement uses TRBV27 and TRBJ1-2; possible D gene TRBD1, 5 bases. Trimming took 2 bases from V and 5 from J, leaving 18 bases between them. CDR3 length: 16 residues. Per germline, CDR1 MNHEY and CDR2 SMNVEV (reference sequence). CDR3 residues: CASSLNRSGPLYGYTF. The DNA for the CDR3 is TGTGCCAGCAGTTTAAACAGGAGCGGGCCCTTGTATGGCTACACCTTC.

There are many counts of this clonotype. The CDR3 spells CASSLQVYEQYF. The CDR3 nucleotides read TGTGCCAGCAGTTTACAGGTTTACGAGCAGTACTTC. The chain joins TRBV7-9 to TRBJ2-7, with D perhaps matching TRBD1 (5 bases). The CDR3 length is 12 residues. Germline CDR1 and CDR2: SEHNR and FQNEAQ (reference sequence). V was clipped by 6 bases and J by 4 bases, with 10 bases between them.

The genes are TRBV27 and TRBJ2-1; tentatively, D is TRBD2 (6 bases). Germline V gives CDR1 MNHEY, CDR2 SMNVEV (reference sequence). The CDR3 has 15 residues. V was pared by 7 bases and J by 0 bases, with 13 bases between. CDR3 bases: TGTGCCAGCACCCCTATCGGGAGCTCCTACAATGAGCAGTTCTTC. This codes for CASTPIGSSYNEQFF.

The rearrangement joins TRBV20-1 to TRBJ2-3; D possibly corresponds to TRBD2 (5 bases). Germline CDR1 and CDR2: DFQATT and SNEGSKA (reference sequence). The CDR3 loop spans 15 amino acids. The germline V and J ends were trimmed by 0 bases and 6 bases, with 16 bases remaining between them. The CDR3 spells CSARDWAGVGDTQYF. The CDR3 DNA is TGCAGTGCTAGAGATTGGGCGGGTGTGGGGGATACGCAGTATTTT.

The chain uses TRBV20-1 and TRBJ2-4; no clear D gene. Gene TRBJ2-7 matches the end of the DNA better, so the J call may be wrong. Looked up from germline, CDR1 is DFQATT and CDR2 is SNEGSKA (reference sequence). The CDR3 spans 12 residues. This CDR3 reads CSARDFSYEQYF. The CDR3 bases are TGCAGTGCTAGAGACTTCTCCTACGAGCAGTACTTC.

The rearrangement uses TRBV20-1 and TRBJ2-6; D may correspond to TRBD1 or TRBD2 (5 bases each). The CDR3 has 14 residues. V was clipped by 6 bases and J by 7 bases, with 16 bases between them. Per germline, CDR1 DFQATT and CDR2 SNEGSKA (reference sequence). The CDR3 loop is CSAPRGVDANVLTF. CDR3 coding DNA: TGCAGTGCGCCGAGAGGGGTGGACGCCAACGTCCTGACTTTC.